The subject of this entry is one T cell receptor (beta chain). What it recognizes is unknown. Germline V CDR1 and CDR2: SGDLS, YYNGEE. The V and J ends lost 4 bases and 4 bases, in that order; junction bases with no gene match: 8. This CDR3 has 14 residues. The record originates from a study of T cell responses to AZD1222 COVID-19 vaccine. Background on the study: Pooling was applied to second doses at about 4 or about 12 weeks.

Clones were sequenced by immunoSEQ multiplex PCR, and TCRdb holds only the in-frame ones, with some missing. The profile shows about 110,000 clones, 89% of them singletons. Study-wide points: The sample set comprised mostly white British donors with more females, and clonal diversity was possibly underestimated. Recipients of AZD1222 seropositive at baseline numbered only six or seven.

Here the sequenced sample was peripheral blood, taken on day 0 of AZD1222 vaccination. The chain is built from TRBV9 and TRBJ2-7; 7 positions match TRBD1. This TCR was recovered from an adult in good health. The DNA for the CDR3 is TGTGCCAGCAGCACCCGAGGGACAGAGTACGAGCAGTACTTC. This gives the protein CASSTRGTEYEQYF.